Listed here are 3 T cell receptor beta chains from one sample, sequenced in a study of identical twins. One entry per CDR3 protein results from TCRdb running MiXCR on the 5' RACE reads. The table has about 570,000 distinct CDR3 sequences, nearly 10% seen once; the top ten hold roughly 3.2%. The same data also contributed to another study, on yellow fever vaccine responses in identical twins.

Sample: PBMCs. The receptors derive from a woman aged 18-35 years in good health.

This clonotype was recorded once. The rearrangement links TRBV28 to TRBJ2-7, with 9 bases matching TRBD2. The J segment lost 6 bases and the V segment lost 3 bases, leaving 6 bases of the junction unmatched. The CDR3 spans 14 residues. Germline V gene lookup returns CDR1 MDHEN and CDR2 SYDVKM. CDR3 nucleotides: TGTGCCAGCAGTTTGGGGCGGGGGGGTCCCGAGCAGTACTTC. Encoded protein: CASSLGRGGPEQYF.

This clonotype was picked up a small number of times. This sequence joins TRBV5-1 and TRBJ2-4; 9 bases are a match to TRBD1. The CDR3 consists of 14 residues. After removal of 3 bases from V and 8 bases from J, the junction contained 6 bases not matched to a gene. From germline, CDR1 is SGHRS and CDR2 YFSETQ. The CDR3 bases are TGCGCCAGCAGCTCACAGGGGGCGCTGGACATTCAGTACTTC. Protein sequence: CASSSQGALDIQYF.

CDR3 protein: CASSQEALARSGELFF. In nucleotides, the CDR3 is TGCGCCAGCAGCCAAGAAGCCCTCGCTCGAAGCGGGGAGCTGTTTTTT. V and J are TRBV4-3 and TRBJ2-2; no clear D gene. V lost 0 bases, J lost 7 bases, and 15 bases lay in between. There are 16 residues in the CDR3. Germline CDR1 and CDR2: LGHNA and YSLEER.